The 16 T cell receptor beta chains listed next were all sequenced from one sample in a study of shared clonotypes between healthy human individuals. Assay: immunoSEQ multiplex PCR; the TCRdb copy retains only in-frame clones and omits some. The sample holds around 2.5 million clones, over 85% seen once. The sequencing input was naive CD4+ T cells from PBMCs. The subset is: CD45RA+ positively selected. Every receptor here comes from a man between 18 and 29 years old in good health. Some clones in this sample may be carry-over from other donors' samples.

This clone was detected once. The CDR3 protein is CASSETGGETQYF. The CDR3 DNA follows: TGTGCCAGCAGTGAAACGGGGGGAGAGACCCAGTACTTC. V and J are TRBV25-1 and TRBJ2-5; 7 bases align to TRBD2. V was clipped by 2 bases and J by 4 bases; unmatched bases: 1. The CDR3 loop spans 13 amino acids. The germline V gene encodes CDR1 MGHDK and CDR2 SYGVNS.

In DNA form, the CDR3 reads TGCGCCAGCAGCTTGAGGCCGGGGGCGGACACAGATACGCAGTATTTT. It yields the protein CASSLRPGADTDTQYF. The chain combines TRBV5-1 with TRBJ2-3; D possibly uses TRBD1 or TRBD2 (6 bases each). The CDR3 covers 16 residues. Trimming left V 1 base short and J 2 bases short, with 14 bases between. Germline-derived CDR1 and CDR2 are SGHRS and YFSETQ.

CDR3 sequence (DNA): TGTGCCAGCAGCAGTTGGAAGGACGCTAACACTGAAGCTTTCTTT. Translation: CASSSWKDANTEAFF. This chain connects TRBV5-4 to TRBJ1-1; D remains unclear. This CDR3 contains 15 residues. From germline, CDR1 is SGHNT and CDR2 YYREEE (reference sequence). V was pared by 4 bases and J by 2 bases, with 15 bases between.

The chain couples TRBV18 to TRBJ2-3; TRBD2 agrees at 9 bases. V was clipped by 0 bases and J by 3 bases; unmatched bases: 7. Germline CDR1 is KGHSH and CDR2 is LQKENI. This CDR3 has 17 residues. The CDR3 reads CASSPPRWREGTDTQYF. The CDR3 DNA reads TGTGCCAGCTCACCACCGCGTTGGCGGGAGGGGACAGATACGCAGTATTTT.

This clone was counted a single time. The chain links TRBV4-3 to TRBJ2-6; D is ambiguous. Germline-derived CDR1 and CDR2 are LGHNA and YSLEER. The CDR3 runs 15 residues. With 3 bases removed from V and 3 bases from J, the gap between germline ends came to 9 bases. The CDR3 nucleotides read TGCGCCAGCAGCCACGAAGGAAGTGGGGCCAACGTCCTGACTTTC. This codes for CASSHEGSGANVLTF.

Comment on this clone: This sample includes further DNA sequences coding for the same CDR3. This sequence joins TRBV6-5 and TRBJ2-2; no reliable D call. V was trimmed by 4 bases and J by 2 bases, leaving 8 bases between them. CDR1 is MNHEY, CDR2 SVGAGI, per germline. The CDR3 loop spans 14 amino acids. CDR3 DNA: TGTGCCAGCAGTTTCCGAGGAAACACCGGGGAGCTGTTTTTT. This translates into CASSFRGNTGELFF.

The rearrangement uses TRBV5-6 and TRBJ1-2, with D possibly matching TRBD1 (5 bases). The CDR3 has 15 residues. V was clipped by 0 bases and J by 0 bases, with 9 bases between them. Germline V gene sequence: CDR1 SGHDT, CDR2 YYEEEE. CDR3 residues: CASSLGATANYGYTF. The CDR3 DNA reads as TGTGCCAGCAGCTTGGGGGCGACAGCTAACTATGGCTACACCTTC. Based on the CDR3 plus reference TRBV5-6 and TRBJ1-2, the full variable domain is DAGVTQSPTHLIKTRGQQVTLRCSPKSGHDTVSWYQQALGQGPQFIFQYYEEEERQRGNFPDRFSGHQFPNYSSELNVNALLLGDSALYLCASSLGATANYGYTFGSGTRLTVV.

This chain uses TRBV7-3 with TRBJ2-2; D possibly uses TRBD1 or TRBD2 (5 bases each). V was shortened by 5 bases and J by 2 bases, with 9 bases between the two germline ends. The length of the CDR3 is 14 residues. Germline CDR1 SGHTA, CDR2 FQGTGA. CDR3 sequence: CASSRDPNTGELFF. The CDR3 coding sequence is TGTGCCAGCAGCCGGGACCCTAACACCGGGGAGCTGTTTTTT. Combining the CDR3 with reference TRBV7-3 and TRBJ2-2 gives the whole variable domain GAGVSQTPSNKVTEKGKYVELRCDPISGHTALYWYRQSLGQGPEFLIYFQGTGAADDSGLPNDRFFAVRPEGSVSTLKIQRTERGDSAVYLCASSRDPNTGELFFGEGSRLTVL.

To note about this clone: Different DNA sequences within this sample yield the same CDR3. This chain uses TRBV18 with TRBJ2-1, with a weak D call TRBD1 (5 bases). CDR1 and CDR2 from the germline V gene are KGHSH and LQKENI. This CDR3 is built from 13 residues. V was shortened by 3 bases and J by 4 bases, with 7 bases between the two germline ends. The CDR3 region has the DNA TGTGCCAGCTCACCTCAGGGATACAATGAGCAGTTCTTC. Encoded protein: CASSPQGYNEQFF.

Concerning this clone itself: Distinct nucleotide sequences in the sample also encode this CDR3. The chain uses TRBV14 and TRBJ1-2; no definite D call. Trimming shortened V by 3 bases and J by 4 bases, and 9 bases separated the two germline ends. The CDR3 covers 13 residues. Germline V gene lookup returns CDR1 SGHDN and CDR2 FVKESK. The CDR3 nucleotides are TGTGCCAGCAGCCAGGGCGGCTTCTATGGCTACACCTTC. Protein sequence: CASSQGGFYGYTF.

Notes on this clone: One junction end does not reproduce the germline sequence, and a read error may be involved. The chain links TRBV6-1 to TRBJ2-7; a weak D match, TRBD1 (5 bases). This CDR3 spans 14 amino acids. Germline V gives CDR1 MNHNS, CDR2 SASEGT. CDR3 in amino acids: CASRTNRKTYEQNF. As DNA, the CDR3 is TGTGCCAGCAGGACCAACAGGAAAACCTACGAGCAGAACTTC.

On this clone: Other nucleotide sequences from this sample produce the same CDR3. V and J are TRBV30 and TRBJ2-5, with unresolved D. The length of the CDR3 is 13 residues. Germline CDR1 is GTSNPN and CDR2 is SVGIG (reference sequence). The germline V and J ends were trimmed by 0 bases and 1 base, with 6 bases remaining between them. This CDR3 is CAWSVGIQETQYF. CDR3 nucleotides: TGTGCCTGGAGTGTCGGCATCCAAGAGACCCAGTACTTC.

V and J are TRBV19 and TRBJ2-7; 7 bases map to TRBD1. Looked up from germline, CDR1 is LNHDA and CDR2 is SQIVND (reference sequence). The CDR3 is made up of 14 amino acids. The trim removed 8 bases at V and 1 base at J, leaving 8 bases unmatched. For the CDR3, the DNA is TGTGCCAGTGCTGAACCGGGACAGTCCTACGAGCAGTACTTC. Its translation is CASAEPGQSYEQYF.

The rearrangement uses TRBV6-5 and TRBJ2-1; weak D call: TRBD1 (6 bases). The CDR3 runs to 16 residues. The V end was cut by 1 base, the J end by 7 bases, with 17 bases between. CDR1 is MNHEY, CDR2 SVGAGI, per germline. Written as DNA, the CDR3 is TGTGCCAGCAGTTACTGGTCAGGGGAGAGTTCTAATGAGCAGTTCTTC. It is translated as CASSYWSGESSNEQFF.

This rearrangement joins TRBV2 to TRBJ1-2; a weak D match, TRBD1 (5 bases). Trimming stripped 3 bases from V and 8 bases from J, with 10 bases between. In germline, CDR1 is SNHLY, CDR2 FYNNEI. CDR3 size: 12 residues. CDR3 loop: CASSEGLIGYTF. CDR3 bases: TGTGCCAGCAGTGAGGGGCTTATCGGCTACACCTTC.

V usage is TRBV6-1 and J usage is TRBJ1-1; perhaps TRBD1 as D (5 bases). V was clipped by 6 bases and J by 5 bases, with 10 bases between them. The CDR3 has 12 residues. The V gene's germline CDR1 is MNHNS and CDR2 SASEGT. The CDR3, as DNA: TGTGCCAGCAGGGGGGGGGTGACTGAAGCTTTCTTT. Amino acid sequence: CASRGGVTEAFF.